A selection of T cell receptor beta chains follows, all from one sample in a study of cytomegalovirus exposure and HLA in healthy donors. The data were produced by immunoSEQ multiplex PCR, yet TCRdb's version contains in-frame clones alone and is incomplete. The repertoire holds 150,000 to 180,000 clones, with around 74% as singletons. Sequencing was carried out using PBMCs. The receptors derive from a young man in good health and CMV-seronegative. The CDR3 runs from the conserved cysteine through the conserved F or W. Fields, in order: J gene, V gene, CDR3 protein.

J: TRBJ1-5
V: TRBV27
CDR3: CVSQGRWNQPQHF

J: TRBJ2-1
V: TRBV5-1
CDR3: CASSVFAGLVPAGASDEQFF

J: TRBJ1-5
V: TRBV7-8
CDR3: CASSLARHLNQPQHF

J: TRBJ1-6
V: TRBV12-2
CDR3: CASRPPWPLYNSPLHF

J: TRBJ2-1
V: TRBV27
CDR3: CASSFLTGFNEQFF

J: TRBJ1-1
V: TRBV2
CDR3: CASSERPGWRGAFF

J: TRBJ1-5
V: TRBV4-1
CDR3: CASSHALMIGISGQPQHF

J: TRBJ2-3
V: TRBV5-1
CDR3: CASTNRGGDTQYF

J: TRBJ2-3
V: TRBV9
CDR3: CASSGQGNTDTQYF

J: TRBJ2-5
V: TRBV5-6
CDR3: CASSLALRGGLETQYF

J: TRBJ1-5
V: TRBV5-5
CDR3: CASSVDRTPATHEPQHF

J: TRBJ2-2
V: TRBV6-5
CDR3: CASSRGGANTGELFF

J: TRBJ2-1
V: TRBV11-2
CDR3: CASSLVWGRYNEQFF

J: TRBJ1-1
V: TRBV2
CDR3: CASSDLETAEAFF

J: TRBJ2-7
V: TRBV4-1
CDR3: CASSQGTGAPYEQYF

J: TRBJ1-1
V: TRBV4-2
CDR3: CASSQTSSGLTEAFF

J: TRBJ1-3
V: TRBV2
CDR3: CASSEGQINTIYF

J: TRBJ1-1
V: TRBV5-1
CDR3: CASSQQGMSTEAFF

J: TRBJ1-6
V: TRBV25-1
CDR3: CASTLGQPFINSPLHF

J: TRBJ2-7
V: TRBV6-5
CDR3: CASSYSAETYEQYF

J: TRBJ2-6
V: TRBV4-3
CDR3: CASSQEGPDWANVLTF

J: TRBJ2-5
V: TRBV7-2
CDR3: CASSFLNGGATETQYF

J: TRBJ1-1
V: TRBV6-1
CDR3: CASSQGPLNTEAFF

J: TRBJ1-2
V: TRBV7-9
CDR3: CASPGGAEGYTF

J: TRBJ2-1
V: TRBV5-1
CDR3: CASRPSGGAYNEQFF

J: TRBJ2-7
V: TRBV15
CDR3: CATSRDFRQGEYF

J: TRBJ1-1
V: TRBV5-6
CDR3: CASSLVRMGGEAFF

J: TRBJ1-6
V: TRBV6-5
CDR3: CASSYGTGGVSPLHF

J: TRBJ2-2
V: TRBV7-9
CDR3: CASSPAPPGPGELFF

J: TRBJ1-1
V: TRBV7-2
CDR3: CASSLRGSGGTEAFF

J: TRBJ1-1
V: TRBV20-1
CDR3: CSARDRGEAFF

J: TRBJ2-5
V: TRBV9
CDR3: CASSVAGTSGSRYQETQYF

J: TRBJ2-7
V: TRBV14
CDR3: CASSLFGGVAYEQYF

J: TRBJ2-5
V: TRBV6-1
CDR3: CASSEPGQGVRETQYF

J: TRBJ2-3
V: TRBV13
CDR3: CASRQGVRDTQYF

J: TRBJ1-2
V: TRBV28
CDR3: CASVQGYDYGYTF

J: TRBJ2-1
V: TRBV19
CDR3: CASSPQGVNNEQFF

J: TRBJ2-2
V: TRBV28
CDR3: CASSFAGTNTGELFF

J: TRBJ2-7
V: TRBV2
CDR3: CASSGRTALWGQHF

J: TRBJ2-1
V: TRBV19
CDR3: CASTGRTGGYGEQFF

J: TRBJ2-3
V: TRBV5-1
CDR3: CASSLMGGADTQYF

J: TRBJ1-6
V: TRBV11-2
CDR3: CASSDTGYNSPLHF

J: TRBJ1-2
V: TRBV5-1
CDR3: CASSEGVHYGYTF

J: TRBJ2-1
V: TRBV2
CDR3: CASSVAISSYNEQFF

J: TRBJ2-2
V: TRBV19
CDR3: CASSLDLFIAGGPNTGELFF

J: TRBJ2-7
V: TRBV9
CDR3: CASSVGPKGDEQYF

J: TRBJ1-5
V: TRBV5-6
CDR3: CASSQTGAPNQPQHF

J: TRBJ2-7
V: TRBV7-9
CDR3: CASSHSYEQYF

J: TRBJ1-4
V: TRBV4-1
CDR3: CASSQEPTSANEKLFF

J: TRBJ1-5
V: TRBV5-1
CDR3: CASSEGTGSQPQHF

J: TRBJ2-7
V: TRBV7-2
CDR3: CASSLRRGTYEQYF

J: TRBJ2-6
V: TRBV10-2
CDR3: CASSQNRGSSGANVLTF

J: TRBJ1-1
V: TRBV2
CDR3: CATNRGGITEAFF

J: TRBJ2-3
V: TRBV9
CDR3: CASSLRSGQGDTDTQYF

J: TRBJ1-5
V: TRBV18
CDR3: CASSRTQDSNQPQHF

J: TRBJ1-1
V: TRBV2
CDR3: CASSGRQGINTEAFF

J: TRBJ1-1
V: TRBV6-6
CDR3: CASSYNRVNTEAFF